This record covers a single T cell receptor beta chain. Its matching antigen is unknown. Each TCR beta cDNA library carried unique molecular identifiers. Each sample of about 0.95 to 10 million input T cells yielded roughly 500,000 cDNA molecules, so each molecule approximated one T cell. MiXCR, run by TCRdb on the PCR reads, gives a single entry per CDR3 protein. The data contain hundreds of thousands of distinct CDR3 sequences, 25% to 30% of them seen just once; the ten biggest clones take up more than 0.45%. The sample originates from a study of post-analysis software for immune sequencing data. Across the whole study: Progressive-relapsing, secondary progressive and relapsing-remitting multiple sclerosis were among the disease courses included.

The CDR3 extends over 14 amino acids. The ends were cut back, 6 bases at V and 3 bases at J, with 12 bases in the middle. Germline assignment: CDR1 SGHAT and CDR2 FQNNGV. Study results and limitations: Under F measure analysis, samples from one preparation batch co-clustered strongly. Significantly decreased normalized Chao1 diversity was recorded for multiple sclerosis patients relative to controls. Elevated frequency relative to controls characterized several TRBV segments in patients, TRBV5-6, TRBV5-1 and TRBV20-1 among them.

The receptor comes from a girl between 10 and 17 years old with multiple sclerosis. Sequencing was done on a sample of blood. J is TRBJ2-4 and V is TRBV11-2; either TRBD1 or TRBD2 may supply D (5 bases each). The CDR3 loop is CASRGTIGKNIQYF. The CDR3 DNA is TGTGCCAGCAGGGGGACGATTGGCAAAAACATTCAGTACTTC.